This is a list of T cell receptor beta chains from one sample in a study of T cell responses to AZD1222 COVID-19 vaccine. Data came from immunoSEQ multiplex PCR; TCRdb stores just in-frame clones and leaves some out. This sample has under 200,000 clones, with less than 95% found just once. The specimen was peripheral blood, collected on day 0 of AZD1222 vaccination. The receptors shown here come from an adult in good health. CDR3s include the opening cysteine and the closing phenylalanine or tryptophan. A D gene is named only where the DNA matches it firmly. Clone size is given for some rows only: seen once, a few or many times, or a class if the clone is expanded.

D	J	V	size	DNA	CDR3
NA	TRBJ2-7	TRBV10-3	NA	TGTGCCATCAGTGAGTCGAGGTCAGGAGCTAGGGAGCAGTACTTC	CAISESRSGAREQYF
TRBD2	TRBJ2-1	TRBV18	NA	TGTGCCAGCTCACCAGGAGCGGGAGGTTTGGATGAGCAGTTCTTC	CASSPGAGGLDEQFF
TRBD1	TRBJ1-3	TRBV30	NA	TGTGCCTGGAGTGTACTCAGGGGGCCTGGAAACACCATATATTTT	CAWSVLRGPGNTIYF
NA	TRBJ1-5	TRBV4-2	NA	TGTGCCAGCAGCCAAGGCGGGGCGCCGAATCAGCCCCAGCATTTT	CASSQGGAPNQPQHF
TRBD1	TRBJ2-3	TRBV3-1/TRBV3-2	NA	TGTGCCAGCGGACAGGCGGTGACAGATACGCAGTATTTT	CASGQAVTDTQYF
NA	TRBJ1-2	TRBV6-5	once	TGTGCCAGCAGTTACGGGGGGACCCCTAGCTATGGCTACACCTTC	CASSYGGTPSYGYTF
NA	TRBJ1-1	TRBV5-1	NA	TGCGCCAGCAGGTGGGGGTCTAAGGACACTGAAGCTTTCTTT	CASRWGSKDTEAFF
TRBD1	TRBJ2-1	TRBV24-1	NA	TGTGCCACCAGTGGGGAAAGGACAGGGGTTAATGAGCAGTTCTTC	CATSGERTGVNEQFF
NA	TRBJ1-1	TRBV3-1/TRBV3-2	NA	TGTGCCAGCAGCCAAGATAAGGCGGGAGCTTTCTTT	CASSQDKAGAFF
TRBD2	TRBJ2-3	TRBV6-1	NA	TGTGCCAGCAGTGAAGAGCTAGCGGGGGGGGTGGATACGCAGTATTTT	CASSEELAGGVDTQYF
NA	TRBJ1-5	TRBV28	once	TGTGCCAGCAGTTTACGGCAGGGACATCAGCCCCAGCATTTT	CASSLRQGHQPQHF
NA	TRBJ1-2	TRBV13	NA	TGTGCCAGCAGTTTAAGGGACGGAGGCATCTATGGCTACACCTTC	CASSLRDGGIYGYTF
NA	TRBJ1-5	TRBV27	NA	TGTGCCAGCAGTTTATACTCCAACAGGGTCATGCAGCCCCAGCATTTT	CASSLYSNRVMQPQHF
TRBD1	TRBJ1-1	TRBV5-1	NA	TGCGCCAGCAGCTTGTCGGGACAGGCGGCTTTCTTT	CASSLSGQAAFF
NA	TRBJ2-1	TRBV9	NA	TGTGCCAGCAGCGTAGGCCAGGGTCTGGTCAATGAGCAGTTCTTC	CASSVGQGLVNEQFF
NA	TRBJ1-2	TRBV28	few	TGTGCCAGCAGCTCCCTCGGGCAGGTGGAAGGGAACTATGGCTACACCTTC	CASSSLGQVEGNYGYTF
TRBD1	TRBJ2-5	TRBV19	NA	TGTGCCAGTAGTGGACAGGAAGAGACCCAGTACTTC	CASSGQEETQYF
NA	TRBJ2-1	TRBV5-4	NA	TGTGCCAGCAGCTTGTCTACCGCCGTGGCATACAATGAGCAGTTCTTC	CASSLSTAVAYNEQFF
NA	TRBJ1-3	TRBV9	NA	TGTGCCAGCAGCGGTAGGACGGGGCTCGGAAACACCATATATTTT	CASSGRTGLGNTIYF
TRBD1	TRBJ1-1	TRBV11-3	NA	TGTGCCAGCAGCCCTGGGACAGCTAACACTGAAGCTTTCTTT	CASSPGTANTEAFF
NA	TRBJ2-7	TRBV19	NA	TGTGCCAGTAGTAAGAGGTCGGCCTACGAGCAGTACTTC	CASSKRSAYEQYF
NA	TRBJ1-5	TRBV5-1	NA	TGCGCCAGCAGCTTGGCTGCTAATCAGCCCCAGCATTTT	CASSLAANQPQHF
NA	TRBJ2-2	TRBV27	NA	TGTGCCACCGCGAAGTACTCGAACACCGGGGAGCTGTTTTTT	CATAKYSNTGELFF
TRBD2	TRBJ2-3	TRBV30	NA	TGTGCCTGGAGTGTACGACGGCTAGCGGCCGTGGTAGGCACAGATACGCAGTATTTT	CAWSVRRLAAVVGTDTQYF
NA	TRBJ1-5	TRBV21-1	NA	TGTGCCAGCAGCATACGTCAGCCCCAGCATTTT	CASSIRQPQHF
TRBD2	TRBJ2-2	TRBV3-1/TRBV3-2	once	TGTGCCAGCAGCCAAGCCGGGACTAGTTCCGGGGAGCTGTTTTTT	CASSQAGTSSGELFF
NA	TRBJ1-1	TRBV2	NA	TGTGCCAGCAGCGGACAGCTGAACACTGAAGCTTTCTTT	CASSGQLNTEAFF
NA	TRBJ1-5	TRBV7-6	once	TGTGCCAGCAGCTTGGACAGTTATCAGCCCCAGCATTTT	CASSLDSYQPQHF
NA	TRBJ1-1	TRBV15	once	TGTGCCACCAGCAGAGAGGGGGAAGCTTTCTTT	CATSREGEAFF
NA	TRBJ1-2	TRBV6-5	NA	TGTGCCAGCTCTTCGCCGGGCGGCTACACCTTC	CASSSPGGYTF
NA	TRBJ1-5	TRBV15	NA	TGTGCCACCAGCAGAGATGACCGTCAGCCCCAGCATTTT	CATSRDDRQPQHF
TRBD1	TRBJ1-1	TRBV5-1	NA	TGCGCCAGCAGCCCCGGACAGGGCATGAACACTGAAGCTTTCTTT	CASSPGQGMNTEAFF
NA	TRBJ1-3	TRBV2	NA	TGTGCCAGCAGTGGCCCCTCCACCCGGACGGATACTGGAAACACCATATATTTT	CASSGPSTRTDTGNTIYF
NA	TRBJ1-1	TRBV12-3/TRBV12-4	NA	TGTGCCAGCACCAACCCAGGGTTCAGAGTTTCTTTT	CASTNPGFRVSF
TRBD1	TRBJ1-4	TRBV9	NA	TGTGCCAGCAGTCGGGGGACAGCAAATGAAAAACTGTTTTTT	CASSRGTANEKLFF
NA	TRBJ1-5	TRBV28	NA	TGTGCCAGCAGCACTACCCAGGGGTTCGGCAATCAGCCCCAGCATTTT	CASSTTQGFGNQPQHF
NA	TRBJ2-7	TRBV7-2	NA	TGTGCCAGCAGCTTCGCTTACGAGCAGTACTTC	CASSFAYEQYF
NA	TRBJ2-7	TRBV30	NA	TGTGCCTGGAGTGTGTCGCGCGTCACCTACGAGCAGTACTTC	CAWSVSRVTYEQYF
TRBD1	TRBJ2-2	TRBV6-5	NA	TGTGCCAGCAGTAACAGGGGGCCCGGGGAGCTGTTTTTT	CASSNRGPGELFF
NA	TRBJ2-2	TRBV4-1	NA	TGCGCCAGCAGCCAAGGGATTTACACCGGGGAGCTGTTTTTT	CASSQGIYTGELFF
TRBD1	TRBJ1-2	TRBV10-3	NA	TGTGCCATCAGTGAGCCTCCCGGGACAGGGAATGGCTACACCTTC	CAISEPPGTGNGYTF
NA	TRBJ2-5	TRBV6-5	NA	TGTGCCAGCAGTCGGGACTTTAAGCAAGAGACCCAGTACTTC	CASSRDFKQETQYF
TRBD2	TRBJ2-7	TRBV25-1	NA	TGTGCCAGCAGTGAAGGAACTAGCGGAAACTTCTACGAGCAGTACTTC	CASSEGTSGNFYEQYF
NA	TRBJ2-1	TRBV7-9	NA	TGTGCCAGCAGCTTAGCAGGGAGCTACAATGAGCAGTTCTTC	CASSLAGSYNEQFF
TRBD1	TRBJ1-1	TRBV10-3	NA	TGTGCCATCAGTGAGTCGATGCAGGGGGTCACTGAAGCTTTCTTT	CAISESMQGVTEAFF
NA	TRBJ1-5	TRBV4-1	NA	TGCGCCAGCAGCCAAGACGGGGCAGGCAATCAGCCCCAGCATTTT	CASSQDGAGNQPQHF